The rows below give T cell receptor beta chains drawn from one sample of a study of Graves' ophthalmopathy and Graves' hyperthyroidism. TCRdb ran MiXCR on the multiplex PCR reads and lists one entry per CDR3 protein. In the table there are about 550,000 distinct CDR3 sequences, less than 45% of which are singletons. The sample comprised peripheral blood or thyroid tissue (not recorded which). These receptors all come from an adult man with Graves' hyperthyroidism. The CDR3 runs from the conserved cysteine through the conserved F or W. The D gene is left open where the match is weak. Size is stated for part of the rows, as once, few or many counts, or as a class when the clone is expanded.

J gene: TRBJ2-7
V gene: TRBV19
D gene: TRBD1
clone size: many
CDR3 DNA: TGTGCCAGTAGTAATTCCGCCGGGACAGGGTTGTCAAGCTCCTACGAGCAGTACTTC
CDR3 protein: CASSNSAGTGLSSSYEQYF

J gene: TRBJ1-6
V gene: TRBV19
D gene: .
clone size: .
CDR3 DNA: TGTGCCAGTAGTATATGGCCGGGGAATTCACCCCTCCACTTT
CDR3 protein: CASSIWPGNSPLHF

J gene: TRBJ1-2
V gene: TRBV24-1
D gene: .
clone size: many
CDR3 DNA: TGTGCCACCAGTGATTCGGACCTCTATGGCTACACCTTC
CDR3 protein: CATSDSDLYGYTF

J gene: TRBJ2-2
V gene: TRBV6-2/TRBV6-3
D gene: .
clone size: .
CDR3 DNA: TGTGCCAGCAGTTACCAAAGGACGGCGAACACCGGGGAGCTGTTTTTT
CDR3 protein: CASSYQRTANTGELFF

J gene: TRBJ2-6
V gene: TRBV28
D gene: TRBD1
clone size: .
CDR3 DNA: TGTGCCAGCAGGGTACAGGGGGCAACGTCTGGGGCCAACGTCCTGACTTTC
CDR3 protein: CASRVQGATSGANVLTF

J gene: TRBJ1-2
V gene: TRBV27
D gene: .
clone size: few
CDR3 DNA: TGTGCCAGCAGTCCATCAGGGTACTATGGCTACACCTTC
CDR3 protein: CASSPSGYYGYTF

J gene: TRBJ2-3
V gene: TRBV2
D gene: TRBD1
clone size: .
CDR3 DNA: TGTGCCAGCAGGGGGACAGGGGGCGCAGATACGCAGTATTTT
CDR3 protein: CASRGTGGADTQYF

J gene: TRBJ2-7
V gene: TRBV2
D gene: .
clone size: many
CDR3 DNA: TGTGCCAGCAGCCGCCGGGACGGACCCTACGAGCAGTACTTC
CDR3 protein: CASSRRDGPYEQYF

J gene: TRBJ2-7
V gene: TRBV20-1
D gene: .
clone size: many
CDR3 DNA: TGCAGTGCCACGTTCAGGAGTTCTTCGTTCGAGCAGTACTTC
CDR3 protein: CSATFRSSSFEQYF

J gene: TRBJ2-2
V gene: TRBV10-3
D gene: .
clone size: .
CDR3 DNA: TGTGCCATCAGTGATCTGGCTTGGACATCCCCTATCGGGGAGCTGTTTTTT
CDR3 protein: CAISDLAWTSPIGELFF